The clone carrying this T cell receptor (beta chain) appeared a single time. Antigen unknown. Assay: immunoSEQ multiplex PCR; the TCRdb copy retains only in-frame clones and omits some. The table has some 9,400 clones, about 98% seen once. The data belong to a study of T cells after posttransplantation cyclophosphamide. The study, taken as a whole, reports: Later post-transplant blood repertoires were often dominated by donor CD8+ memory clones. Tissue-infiltrating T cells from skin or gut overlapped little with blood T cells.

CDR1 DFQATT and CDR2 SNEGSKA come from the germline V gene (reference sequence). CDR3 length: 11 residues. V was clipped by 6 bases and J by 6 bases, with 10 bases between them. Cells defined as naive were viable CD3+CD4+ or CD3+CD8+ and CCR7+CD45RA+CD45RO-CD95-CD27+CD28+. Peripheral blood was collected from the related graft donor on the marrow donation day. This TCR was recovered from a woman aged 55-69 years in good health, CMV-negative, and a related stem cell transplant donor. The sequenced sample was naive CD4+ T cells sorted from PBMCs. The chain recombines TRBV20-1 with TRBJ2-3; D unresolved. CDR3 region: CSAAALDTQYF. In nucleotides, the CDR3 is TGCAGTGCGGCCGCCCTGGATACGCAGTATTTT.